This T cell receptor beta chain originates from a study of CD8 T cells in ankylosing spondylitis. TCRdb itself ran the 5' RACE reads through MiXCR, one entry per CDR3 protein. The sample carries under 200,000 distinct CDR3 sequences, approximately 10% recorded once. Findings of the study overall: Some of the motif variants had earlier been found in reactive arthritis patients' fluid and blood. It appeared that ankylosing spondylitis blood was characterized by a TCR beta motif of about 8 highly homologous variants.

This clonotype was recorded a few times. Its antigen is not identified. The CDR3 loop spans 15 amino acids. V lost 5 bases and J 7 bases, leaving 15 bases between the germline ends. Germline V gene sequence: CDR1 SGHVS, CDR2 FQNEAQ. Sequencing input: blood, either unsorted or a sorted T cell fraction (not recorded which). The receptor was isolated from a female donor with ankylosing spondylitis or in good health (not recorded which). This sequence joins TRBV7-8 and TRBJ1-6; D possibly corresponds to TRBD1 (6 bases). Here the CDR3 reads CASSEPGTRNSPLHF. In DNA, the CDR3 is TGTGCCAGCAGCGAGCCCGGGACAAGGAATTCACCCCTCCACTTT. The full variable domain, rest sourced from reference TRBV7-8 and TRBJ1-6, is GAGVSQSPRYKVAKRGQDVALRCDPISGHVSLFWYQQALGQGPEFLTYFQNEAQLDKSGLPSDRFFAERPEGSVSTLKIQRTQQEDSAVYLCASSEPGTRNSPLHFGNGTRLTVT.